The 23 T cell receptor beta chains below come from one sample, sequenced in a study of cytomegalovirus exposure and HLA in healthy donors. The PCR was carried out with 60 Vbeta primers and 13 Jbeta primers. TCRdb keeps only in-frame clones here, not all; method: immunoSEQ multiplex PCR. This sample has over 85,000 clones, with 73% found just once. Sequenced input: PBMCs. All receptors derive from a man aged 35-49 years in good health and CMV-seronegative.

This clone has a handful of counts. The J gene is TRBJ1-1, the V gene TRBV6-6, with D possibly TRBD1 on 5 matching bases. This CDR3 spans 15 amino acids. Germline-derived CDR1 and CDR2 are MNHNY and SVGAGI (reference sequence). Trimming removed 2 bases at V and 1 base at J, with 11 bases between. CDR3 region: CASSYVDGGNTEAFF. The CDR3 region has the DNA TGTGCCAGCAGTTACGTGGACGGGGGGAACACTGAAGCTTTCTTT.

The chain uses TRBV28 and TRBJ1-5; D might be TRBD1 (6 bases). Germline values: CDR1 MDHEN, CDR2 SYDVKM. This CDR3 is 13 amino acids long. Trimming took 5 bases from V and 4 from J, leaving 9 bases between them. The CDR3 loop is CASSPQGNQPQHF. For the CDR3, the DNA is TGTGCCAGCAGTCCACAGGGTAATCAGCCCCAGCATTTT. Together with reference TRBV28 and TRBJ1-5, the CDR3 gives the full variable domain: DVKVTQSSRYLVKRTGEKVFLECVQDMDHENMFWYRQDPGLGLRLIYFSYDVKMKEKGDIPEGYSVSREKKERFSLILESASTNQTSMYLCASSPQGNQPQHFGDGTRLSIL.

The chain carries TRBV27 and TRBJ2-7; 9 bases map to TRBD1. Germline trimming cut 3 bases from V and 3 bases from J; bases unmatched to any gene: 6. The CDR3 loop spans 15 amino acids. Germline V gene data show CDR1 as MNHEY and CDR2 as SMNVEV (reference sequence). The CDR3 loop is CASSLFRDRDYEQYF. DNA of the CDR3: TGTGCCAGCAGTTTGTTTCGGGACAGGGACTACGAGCAGTACTTC.

This clone was observed a handful of times. The J gene is TRBJ2-6, the V gene TRBV4-2; tentative D call: TRBD1 (5 bases). This CDR3 has 19 residues. V was pared by 0 bases and J by 0 bases, with 15 bases between. Germline V gives CDR1 LGHNA, CDR2 YNFKEQ. The CDR3 DNA sequence: TGTGCCAGCAGCCAAGAGCGGCTACAGGTTGACTCTGGGGCCAACGTCCTGACTTTC. Its translation: CASSQERLQVDSGANVLTF.

The J gene is TRBJ1-2, the V gene TRBV5-6, with D possibly being TRBD1 (6 bases). Per the germline V gene, CDR1 is SGHDT and CDR2 is YYEEEE. The germline V and J ends were trimmed by 4 bases and 3 bases, with 13 bases remaining between them. The CDR3 is 14 amino acids. CDR3 amino acids: CASSRKGVDYGYTF. Here the CDR3 DNA reads TGTGCCAGCAGCCGCAAGGGGGTGGACTATGGCTACACCTTC. The whole variable domain, filled in from reference TRBV5-6 and TRBJ1-2, reads DAGVTQSPTHLIKTRGQQVTLRCSPKSGHDTVSWYQQALGQGPQFIFQYYEEEERQRGNFPDRFSGHQFPNYSSELNVNALLLGDSALYLCASSRKGVDYGYTFGSGTRLTVV.

Here the CDR3 DNA reads TGTGCCAGCAGCTTCCCATTACAGAACACTGAAGCTTTCTTT. Translated: CASSFPLQNTEAFF. The chain couples TRBV11-2 to TRBJ1-1; D call uncertain. This CDR3 spans 14 amino acids. From germline, CDR1 is SGHAT and CDR2 FQNNGV. V was trimmed by 3 bases and J by 1 base, leaving 9 bases between them.

The chain is built from TRBV2 and TRBJ2-1; no reliable D call. The CDR3 has 12 residues. Germline CDR1 and CDR2: SNHLY and FYNNEI. V gave up 8 bases and J gave up 6 bases, with 11 bases separating them. The CDR3 loop reads CASGSFRNEQFF. CDR3 in DNA: TGTGCCAGCGGCTCCTTCCGCAATGAGCAGTTCTTC.

The V call is TRBV7-9, the J call TRBJ2-3; TRBD2 aligns across 13 bases. The CDR3 totals 15 residues. V trimming: 5 bases; J trimming: 4 bases; junction bases outside the gene matches: 3. CDR1 SEHNR and CDR2 FQNEAQ come from the germline V gene (reference sequence). CDR3 region: CASSPGLAGPDTQYF. The CDR3, as DNA: TGTGCCAGCAGCCCGGGACTAGCGGGGCCAGATACGCAGTATTTT.

The V and J genes are TRBV14 and TRBJ2-7; 7 bases align to TRBD1. CDR3 length: 14 residues. After removal of 4 bases from V and 3 bases from J, the junction contained 6 bases not matched to a gene. Germline assignment: CDR1 SGHDN and CDR2 FVKESK. The CDR3 sequence: CASSPRGQGYEQYF. The CDR3 coding sequence is TGTGCCAGCAGCCCAAGGGGGCAGGGCTACGAGCAGTACTTC.

This clone appeared a few times. V and J are TRBV6-5 and TRBJ2-7; possibly TRBD1 for D (5 bases). The germline V and J ends were trimmed by 2 bases and 2 bases, with 10 bases remaining between them. The CDR3 sequence is 14 residues long. Germline CDR1 and CDR2: MNHEY and SVGAGI. The CDR3 nucleotides are TGTGCCAGCAGTTACAGGGGTAGTACCTACGAGCAGTACTTC. Amino acid sequence: CASSYRGSTYEQYF.

This clone showed up just once. This sequence joins TRBV6-5 and TRBJ2-5; TRBD1 matches 7 bases. J was trimmed by 1 base and V by 4 bases; bases with no gene match: 3. The CDR3 is made up of 14 amino acids. Germline values: CDR1 MNHEY, CDR2 SVGAGI. The CDR3 sequence is CASSFTGVQETQYF. The CDR3 nucleotides are TGTGCCAGCAGTTTTACAGGGGTCCAAGAGACCCAGTACTTC.

The chain carries TRBV4-2 and TRBJ2-5; TRBD1 aligns across 9 bases. Germline loops: CDR1 LGHNA, CDR2 YNFKEQ. CDR3 length: 15 amino acids. The junction had 7 bases not matched to a gene; V was cut back by 3 bases and J by 5 bases. For the CDR3, the DNA is TGTGCCAGCAGCCATGGAGACAGGGGGGTCGAGACCCAGTACTTC. Its translation is CASSHGDRGVETQYF.

The V gene is TRBV5-4, the J gene TRBJ1-6, with a weak D call TRBD1 (5 bases). The CDR3 consists of 16 residues. Per the germline V gene, CDR1 is SGHNT and CDR2 is YYREEE (reference sequence). V was shortened by 0 bases and J by 6 bases, with 13 bases between the two germline ends. The CDR3 loop is CASSLDGGRGNSPLHF. The DNA of the CDR3 is TGTGCCAGCAGCTTGGACGGGGGACGTGGTAATTCACCCCTCCACTTT.

V and J are TRBV7-9 and TRBJ1-2; D is perhaps TRBD1 (6 bases). The CDR3 is 14 residues long. Trimming stripped 5 bases from V and 6 bases from J, with 16 bases between. The germline V gene encodes CDR1 SEHNR and CDR2 FQNEAQ (reference sequence). The CDR3 region is CASSPRRGNHGYTF. Written as DNA, the CDR3 is TGTGCCAGCAGCCCCCGTAGGGGGAACCATGGCTACACCTTC.

This clone was found a few times. V gene TRBV6-6 combines with J gene TRBJ1-3, with 8 bases matching TRBD1. Germline-derived CDR1 and CDR2 are MNHNY and SVGAGI (reference sequence). CDR3 length: 16 amino acids. Losses at the gene ends were 6 bases for V and 4 bases for J; bases not matched to a gene: 11. CDR3 protein: CASSSPGQELGNTIYF. DNA of the CDR3: TGTGCCAGCAGCTCTCCGGGACAGGAATTAGGAAACACCATATATTTT.

The V call is TRBV27, the J call TRBJ1-2; 9 bases fit TRBD1. After removal of 5 bases from V and 4 bases from J, the junction contained 11 bases not matched to a gene. CDR1 MNHEY and CDR2 SMNVEV come from the germline V gene (reference sequence). The CDR3 is 16 amino acids. The CDR3: CASSTGQGRVGYGYTF. The DNA of the CDR3 is TGTGCCAGCAGTACCGGACAGGGGCGGGTTGGCTATGGCTACACCTTC.

This chain links TRBV28 with TRBJ2-7; no definite D call. Germline CDR1 MDHEN, CDR2 SYDVKM. Trimming stripped 6 bases from V and 0 bases from J, with 9 bases between. The CDR3 has 13 residues. The CDR3 region is CASSDPTSYEQYF. The CDR3 region has the DNA TGTGCCAGCAGCGATCCTACCTCCTACGAGCAGTACTTC.

This clone was detected only once. The chain couples TRBV5-6 to TRBJ2-2; D is possibly TRBD2 (7 bases). Germline V gene lookup returns CDR1 SGHDT and CDR2 YYEEEE. This CDR3 is built from 17 residues. V dropped 0 bases and J dropped 2 bases, with 14 bases sitting between them. CDR3 region: CASSLVAGAANTGELFF. As DNA, the CDR3 is TGTGCCAGCAGCTTGGTGGCGGGGGCCGCCAACACCGGGGAGCTGTTTTTT.

The CDR3, as DNA: TGTGCCAGTAGACGCGACATCTCTGGAAACACCATATATTTT. This gives the protein CASRRDISGNTIYF. The chain joins TRBV19 to TRBJ1-3; D unclear. Germline loops: CDR1 LNHDA, CDR2 SQIVND (reference sequence). The CDR3 runs 14 residues. The V end was cut by 6 bases, the J end by 0 bases, with 9 bases between.

CDR3 bases: TGTGCCAGCAGCTCCCCCTGGAAGGGACACCTCTACAATGAGCAGTTCTTC. Encoded protein: CASSSPWKGHLYNEQFF. The gene calls are TRBV7-9 and TRBJ2-1, with D maybe TRBD1 (6 bases). This CDR3 comprises 17 residues. CDR1 is SEHNR and CDR2 is FQNEAQ in the germline V gene (reference sequence). Trimming stripped 4 bases from V and 3 bases from J, with 19 bases between. Full variable domain (rest looked up from reference TRBV7-9 and TRBJ2-1): DTGVSQNPRHKITKRGQNVTFRCDPISEHNRLYWYRQTLGQGPEFLTYFQNEAQLEKSRLLSDRFSAERPKGSFSTLEIQRTEQGDSAMYLCASSSPWKGHLYNEQFFGPGTRLTVL.

This rearrangement joins TRBV15 to TRBJ1-1; D is possibly TRBD1 (6 bases). The CDR3 sequence is 16 residues long. Germline CDR1 LNHNV, CDR2 YYDKDF (reference sequence). V lost 0 bases and J lost 5, with 16 bases in between. The CDR3 sequence is CATSRDSYTGLTEAFF. The CDR3 coding sequence is TGTGCCACCAGCAGAGATTCTTATACAGGGTTAACTGAAGCTTTCTTT.

The V and J genes are TRBV2 and TRBJ2-3, with D unclear. V lost 7 bases and J 5 bases, leaving 10 bases between the germline ends. CDR3 size: 12 residues. CDR1 is SNHLY and CDR2 is FYNNEI in the germline V gene. CDR3 residues: CASKTQEDTQYF. DNA of the CDR3: TGTGCCAGCAAGACTCAAGAAGATACGCAGTATTTT.

The CDR3, as DNA: TGTGCCAGCAGTGTTCACAGGGGTGACTATGGCTACACCTTC. Its translation is CASSVHRGDYGYTF. This chain uses TRBV2 with TRBJ1-2; 7 nucleotides match TRBD1. Germline V gene lookup returns CDR1 SNHLY and CDR2 FYNNEI. The junction had 5 bases not matched to a gene; V was cut back by 4 bases and J by 3 bases. This CDR3 has 14 residues.